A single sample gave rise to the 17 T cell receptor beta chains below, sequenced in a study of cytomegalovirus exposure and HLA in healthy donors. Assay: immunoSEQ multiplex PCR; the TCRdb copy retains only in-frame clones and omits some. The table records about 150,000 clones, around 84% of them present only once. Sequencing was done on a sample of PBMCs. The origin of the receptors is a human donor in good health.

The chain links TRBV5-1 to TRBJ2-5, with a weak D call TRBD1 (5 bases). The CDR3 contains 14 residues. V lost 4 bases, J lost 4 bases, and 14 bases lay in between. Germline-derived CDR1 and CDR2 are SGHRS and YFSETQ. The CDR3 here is CASSARGFGETQYF. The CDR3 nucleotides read TGCGCCAGCAGCGCTAGGGGATTCGGAGAGACCCAGTACTTC.

In nucleotides, the CDR3 is TGTGCCAGCAGCTTAGGACTAGCGGGGCGCCACACAGATACGCAGTATTTT. Encoded protein: CASSLGLAGRHTDTQYF. The genes are TRBV13 and TRBJ2-3; 10 positions agree with TRBD2. Germline V gene data show CDR1 as PRHDT and CDR2 as FYEKMQ (reference sequence). This CDR3 comprises 17 residues. Germline trimming cut 0 bases from V and 2 bases from J; bases unmatched to any gene: 5.

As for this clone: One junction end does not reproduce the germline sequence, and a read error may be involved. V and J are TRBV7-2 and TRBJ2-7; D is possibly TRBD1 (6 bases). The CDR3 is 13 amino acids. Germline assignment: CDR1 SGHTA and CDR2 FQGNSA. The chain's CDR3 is CASKDRASHEQYF. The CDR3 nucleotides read TGTGCCAGCAAGGACAGAGCCTCCCACGAGCAGTACTTC.

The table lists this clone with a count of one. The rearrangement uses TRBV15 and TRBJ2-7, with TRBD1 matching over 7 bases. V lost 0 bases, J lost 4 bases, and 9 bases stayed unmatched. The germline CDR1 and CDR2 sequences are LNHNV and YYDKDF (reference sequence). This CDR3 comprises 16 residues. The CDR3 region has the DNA TGTGCCACCAGCAGAGATCCGAAGGGGACAGCTTACGAGCAGTACTTC. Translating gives CATSRDPKGTAYEQYF.

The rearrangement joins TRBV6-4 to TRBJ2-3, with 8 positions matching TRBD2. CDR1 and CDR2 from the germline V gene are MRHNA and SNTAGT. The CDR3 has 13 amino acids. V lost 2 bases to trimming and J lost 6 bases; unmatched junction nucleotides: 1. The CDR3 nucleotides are TGTGCCAGCAGTGACCAGCGGGGGGATACGCAGTATTTT. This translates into CASSDQRGDTQYF.

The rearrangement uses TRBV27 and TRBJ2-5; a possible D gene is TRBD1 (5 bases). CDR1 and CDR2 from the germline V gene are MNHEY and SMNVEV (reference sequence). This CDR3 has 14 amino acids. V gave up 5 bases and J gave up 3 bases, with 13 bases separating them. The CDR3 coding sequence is TGTGCCAGCAGTCCCAACGGCAGGGAAGAGACCCAGTACTTC. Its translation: CASSPNGREETQYF.

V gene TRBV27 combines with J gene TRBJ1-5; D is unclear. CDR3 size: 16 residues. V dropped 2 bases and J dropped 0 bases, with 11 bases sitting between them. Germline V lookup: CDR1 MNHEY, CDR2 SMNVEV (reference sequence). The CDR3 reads CASSLEQPSSNQPQHF. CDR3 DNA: TGTGCCAGCAGTTTAGAACAGCCCAGTAGCAATCAGCCCCAGCATTTT.

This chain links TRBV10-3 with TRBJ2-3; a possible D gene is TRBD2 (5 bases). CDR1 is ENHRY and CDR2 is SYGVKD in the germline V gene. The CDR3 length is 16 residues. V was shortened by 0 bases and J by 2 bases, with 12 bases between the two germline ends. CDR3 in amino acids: CAISESVGVVTDTQYF. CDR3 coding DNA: TGTGCCATCAGTGAGTCGGTGGGAGTCGTCACAGATACGCAGTATTTT.

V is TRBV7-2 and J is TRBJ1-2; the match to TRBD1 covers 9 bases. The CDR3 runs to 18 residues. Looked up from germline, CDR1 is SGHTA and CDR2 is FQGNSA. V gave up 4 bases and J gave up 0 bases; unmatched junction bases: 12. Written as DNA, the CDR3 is TGTGCCAGCAGCTCACACCCCGGGACAGGGTTCACTAACTATGGCTACACCTTC. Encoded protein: CASSSHPGTGFTNYGYTF.

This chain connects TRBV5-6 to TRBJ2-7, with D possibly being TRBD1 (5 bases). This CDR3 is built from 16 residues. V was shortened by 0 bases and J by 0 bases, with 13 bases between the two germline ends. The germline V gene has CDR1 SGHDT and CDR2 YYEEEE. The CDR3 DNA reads TGTGCCAGCAGCTTGGTGTATAGTAGGGGCTCCTACGAGCAGTACTTC. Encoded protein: CASSLVYSRGSYEQYF.

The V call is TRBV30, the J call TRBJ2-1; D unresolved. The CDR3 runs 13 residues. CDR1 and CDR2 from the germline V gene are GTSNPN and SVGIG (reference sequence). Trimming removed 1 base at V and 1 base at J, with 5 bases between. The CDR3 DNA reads TGTGCCTGGAGTGGGGCATCCTACAATGAGCAGTTCTTC. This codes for CAWSGASYNEQFF.

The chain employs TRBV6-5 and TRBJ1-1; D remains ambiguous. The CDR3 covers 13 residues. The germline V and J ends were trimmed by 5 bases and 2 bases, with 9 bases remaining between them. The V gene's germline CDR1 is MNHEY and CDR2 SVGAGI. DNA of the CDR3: TGTGCCAGCAGTAGAGGGAGAAACACTGAAGCTTTCTTT. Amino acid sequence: CASSRGRNTEAFF.

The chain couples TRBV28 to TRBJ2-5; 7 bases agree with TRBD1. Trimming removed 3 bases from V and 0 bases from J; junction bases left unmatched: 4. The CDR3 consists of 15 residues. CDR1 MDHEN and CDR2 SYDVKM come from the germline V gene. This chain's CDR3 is CASSFGQAYQETQYF. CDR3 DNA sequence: TGTGCCAGCAGTTTCGGACAGGCTTACCAAGAGACCCAGTACTTC.

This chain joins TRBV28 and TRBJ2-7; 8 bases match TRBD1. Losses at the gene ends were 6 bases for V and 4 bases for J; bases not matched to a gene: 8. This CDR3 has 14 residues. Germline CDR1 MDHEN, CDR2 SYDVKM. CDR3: CASRKAGGRYEQYF. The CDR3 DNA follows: TGTGCCAGCAGAAAAGCAGGGGGCAGATACGAGCAGTACTTC.

CDR3 residues: CATSSAPAGVTGELFF. In nucleotides, the CDR3 is TGTGCCACCAGCAGTGCCCCAGCGGGAGTAACCGGGGAGCTGTTTTTT. The rearrangement uses TRBV15 and TRBJ2-2, with 8 bases matching TRBD2. The J segment lost 5 bases and the V segment lost 3 bases, leaving 8 bases of the junction unmatched. The CDR3 runs 16 residues. Germline V CDR1 and CDR2: LNHNV, YYDKDF (reference sequence).

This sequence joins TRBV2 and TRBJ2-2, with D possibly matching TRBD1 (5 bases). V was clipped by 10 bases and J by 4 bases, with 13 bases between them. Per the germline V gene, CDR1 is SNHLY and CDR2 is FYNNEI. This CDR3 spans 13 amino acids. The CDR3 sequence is CAMKKGSTGELFF. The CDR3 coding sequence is TGTGCCATGAAGAAGGGGTCCACCGGGGAGCTGTTTTTT. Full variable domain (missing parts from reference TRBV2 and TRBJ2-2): EPEVTQTPSHQVTQMGQEVILRCVPISNHLYFYWYRQILGQKVEFLVSFYNNEISEKSEIFDDQFSVERPDGSNFTLKIRSTKLEDSAMYFCAMKKGSTGELFFGEGSRLTVL.

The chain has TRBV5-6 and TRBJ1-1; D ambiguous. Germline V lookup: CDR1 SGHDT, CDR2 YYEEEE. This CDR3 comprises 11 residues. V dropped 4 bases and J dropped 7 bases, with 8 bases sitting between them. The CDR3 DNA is TGTGCCAGCAGCCAGGTGGGTGAAGCTTTCTTT. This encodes CASSQVGEAFF.